A selection of T cell receptor beta chains follows, all from one sample in a study of blood T cell repertoires in COVID-19. Using immunoSEQ multiplex PCR, the repertoire was profiled, and TCRdb retains in-frame clones only, with some absent. The table has around 280,000 clones, 90% seen once. What was sequenced was PBMCs or T cells enriched from blood (not recorded which). Every receptor here comes from a woman between 18 and 29 years old with acute COVID-19. CDR3s include the opening cysteine and the closing phenylalanine or tryptophan. A D gene is named only where the DNA matches it firmly. A clone size is listed for some rows: how often the clone was seen (once, few, many), or a class if it is expanded.

d_call: .; cdr3_length: 14; clone_size: .; j_call: TRBJ2-1; v_call: TRBV28; cdr3_aa: CASSLSGGGNEQFF; cdr3_nt: TGTGCCAGCAGTTTATCGGGCGGAGGGAATGAGCAGTTCTTC
d_call: .; cdr3_length: 12; clone_size: .; j_call: TRBJ1-1; v_call: TRBV28; cdr3_aa: CASSLSLAVAFF; cdr3_nt: TGTGCCAGCAGTTTAAGTTTAGCCGTAGCTTTCTTT
d_call: TRBD1; cdr3_length: 15; clone_size: once; j_call: TRBJ2-1; v_call: TRBV29-1; cdr3_aa: CSGLGQGARYNEQFF; cdr3_nt: TGCAGCGGCCTGGGACAGGGGGCGCGGTACAATGAGCAGTTCTTC
d_call: .; cdr3_length: 16; clone_size: .; j_call: TRBJ2-7; v_call: TRBV6-6; cdr3_aa: CASSYMGGTSSYEQYF; cdr3_nt: TGTGCCAGCAGTTACATGGGCGGGACGAGCTCCTACGAGCAGTACTTC
d_call: .; cdr3_length: 13; clone_size: .; j_call: TRBJ1-1; v_call: TRBV24-1; cdr3_aa: CATSDPGFTEAFF; cdr3_nt: TGTGCCACCAGTGATCCGGGGTTCACTGAAGCTTTCTTT
d_call: TRBD2; cdr3_length: 17; clone_size: once; j_call: TRBJ2-5; v_call: TRBV28; cdr3_aa: CASKFRRSGTYQETQYF; cdr3_nt: TGTGCCAGCAAGTTCCGTAGAAGCGGGACGTACCAAGAGACCCAGTACTTC
d_call: .; cdr3_length: 17; clone_size: .; j_call: TRBJ1-2; v_call: TRBV7-2; cdr3_aa: CASSLRGAGSQTRGYTF; cdr3_nt: TGTGCCAGCAGCTTACGAGGTGCGGGTAGTCAGACCCGCGGCTACACCTTC
d_call: TRBD2; cdr3_length: 16; clone_size: .; j_call: TRBJ2-1; v_call: TRBV5-1; cdr3_aa: CASSWGLAGGSNEQFF; cdr3_nt: TGCGCCAGCAGCTGGGGACTAGCGGGAGGAAGCAATGAGCAGTTCTTC
d_call: .; cdr3_length: 11; clone_size: few; j_call: TRBJ1-2; v_call: TRBV30; cdr3_aa: CAWTRGDGYTF; cdr3_nt: TGTGCCTGGACTCGGGGAGATGGCTACACCTTC
d_call: TRBD2; cdr3_length: 17; clone_size: .; j_call: TRBJ2-7; v_call: TRBV19; cdr3_aa: CASSPNDLAGALYEQYF; cdr3_nt: TGTGCCAGTAGCCCCAACGACCTCGCGGGAGCATTATACGAGCAGTACTTC